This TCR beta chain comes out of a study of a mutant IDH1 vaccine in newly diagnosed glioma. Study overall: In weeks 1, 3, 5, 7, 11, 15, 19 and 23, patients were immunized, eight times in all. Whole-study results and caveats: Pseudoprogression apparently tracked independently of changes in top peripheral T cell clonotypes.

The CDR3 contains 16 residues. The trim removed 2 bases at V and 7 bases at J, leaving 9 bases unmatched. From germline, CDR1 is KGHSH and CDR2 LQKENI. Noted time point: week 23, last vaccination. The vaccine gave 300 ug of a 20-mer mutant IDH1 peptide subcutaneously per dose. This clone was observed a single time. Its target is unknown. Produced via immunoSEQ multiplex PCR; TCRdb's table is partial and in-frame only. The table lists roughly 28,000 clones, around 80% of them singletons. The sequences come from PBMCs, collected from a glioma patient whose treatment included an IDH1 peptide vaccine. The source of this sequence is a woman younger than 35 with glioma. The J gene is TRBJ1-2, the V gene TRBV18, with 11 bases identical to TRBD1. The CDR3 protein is CASSPIGQGAYGGYTF. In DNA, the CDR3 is TGTGCCAGCTCACCAATCGGACAGGGGGCTTATGGTGGCTACACCTTC. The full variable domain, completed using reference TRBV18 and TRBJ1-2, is NAGVMQNPRHLVRRRGQEARLRCSPMKGHSHVYWYRQLPEEGLKFMVYLQKENIIDESGMPKERFSAEFPKEGPSILRIQQVVRGDSAAYFCASSPIGQGAYGGYTFGSGTRLTVV.